Listed below are T cell receptor beta chains from one sample, sequenced in a study of blood T cells in healthy people across ages. Using its own MiXCR run on the 5' RACE reads, TCRdb lists one record per CDR3 protein. The sample yields around 1,600,000 distinct CDR3 sequences, 35% to 45% seen once. Sequenced: blood. The source is a woman in her late teens or twenties in good health. The CDR3 runs from the conserved cysteine through the conserved F or W. The order of the fields is CDR3 DNA, CDR3 protein, V gene, D gene, J gene, clone size. A D gene is named only where the DNA matches it firmly. Not all rows give a size; the values are once, few, many and, for expanded clones, a class.

CDR3nt: TGCAGCGTTTCCCCTGTAAAAGAGACCCAGTACTTC; CDR3aa: CSVSPVKETQYF; v_gene: TRBV29-1; d_gene: .; j_gene: TRBJ2-5; abundance: .
CDR3nt: TGTGCCAGCAGCGATAGCGGGGGCGGGTACAATGAGCAGTTCTTC; CDR3aa: CASSDSGGGYNEQFF; v_gene: TRBV7-2; d_gene: TRBD2; j_gene: TRBJ2-1; abundance: .
CDR3nt: TGCGCCAGCAGCGGGATAGGGGGCTTCGGCAATGAGCAGTTCTTC; CDR3aa: CASSGIGGFGNEQFF; v_gene: TRBV5-1; d_gene: TRBD1; j_gene: TRBJ2-1; abundance: .
CDR3nt: TGTGCCAGCAGCGTAGATAACAGGGAAGAGACCCAGTACTTC; CDR3aa: CASSVDNREETQYF; v_gene: TRBV9; d_gene: .; j_gene: TRBJ2-5; abundance: once
CDR3nt: TGTGCCAGCAGCCCCGGGACTAACGGGCGCCAGTACTTC; CDR3aa: CASSPGTNGRQYF; v_gene: TRBV12-3/TRBV12-4; d_gene: TRBD2; j_gene: TRBJ2-7; abundance: .
CDR3nt: TGTGCCAGCAGCTTAGCTGTCTTGGGGAAGCAGTACTTC; CDR3aa: CASSLAVLGKQYF; v_gene: TRBV7-8; d_gene: .; j_gene: TRBJ2-4; abundance: .
CDR3nt: TGTGCCAGCAGTGAGGCGGGTCGTGGGTCCTACAATGAGCAGTACTTC; CDR3aa: CASSEAGRGSYNEQYF; v_gene: TRBV25-1; d_gene: .; j_gene: TRBJ2-7; abundance: .
CDR3nt: TGCGCCAGCAGCCAACTGCCCATGTTCCCACGGGATACGCAGTATTTT; CDR3aa: CASSQLPMFPRDTQYF; v_gene: TRBV4-1; d_gene: .; j_gene: TRBJ2-3; abundance: .
CDR3nt: TGCAGCGTTGCGGAAATGGGAAGTCACGAGCAGTACTTC; CDR3aa: CSVAEMGSHEQYF; v_gene: TRBV29-1; d_gene: .; j_gene: TRBJ2-7; abundance: few
CDR3nt: TGCGCCAGCAGCATTGGGCGGGGGAACATTCAGTACTTC; CDR3aa: CASSIGRGNIQYF; v_gene: TRBV5-1; d_gene: TRBD2; j_gene: TRBJ2-4; abundance: once
CDR3nt: TGTGCCAGCAGTCGACAGGACACTAACTATGGCTACACCTTC; CDR3aa: CASSRQDTNYGYTF; v_gene: TRBV6-5; d_gene: .; j_gene: TRBJ1-2; abundance: many
CDR3nt: TGTGCCAGCAGCTTAGCTGGTCCTAATGAAAAACTGTTTTTT; CDR3aa: CASSLAGPNEKLFF; v_gene: TRBV7-2; d_gene: .; j_gene: TRBJ1-4; abundance: .
CDR3nt: TGCAGTGCAACTAGGACAGGGTTTGCACTTAGCAATCAGCCCCAGCATTTT; CDR3aa: CSATRTGFALSNQPQHF; v_gene: TRBV20-1; d_gene: TRBD1; j_gene: TRBJ1-5; abundance: .
CDR3nt: TGCAGTGCCACCCGACCGCGACAGTTCCAATACGAGCAGTACTTC; CDR3aa: CSATRPRQFQYEQYF; v_gene: TRBV20-1; d_gene: .; j_gene: TRBJ2-7; abundance: few
CDR3nt: TGCGCCAGCAGCCAAATCCGAGCGGGAGGGCTGTACGAGCAGTACTTC; CDR3aa: CASSQIRAGGLYEQYF; v_gene: TRBV4-1; d_gene: TRBD2; j_gene: TRBJ2-7; abundance: few
CDR3nt: TGTGCCAGCAGCTTGACAGGGGGCCTCAACGAGCAGTACTTC; CDR3aa: CASSLTGGLNEQYF; v_gene: TRBV7-3; d_gene: TRBD1; j_gene: TRBJ2-7; abundance: .
CDR3nt: TGTGCCAGCTCGGTGGACTCCGTCTTCTCCTGCGAGCAGTACTTC; CDR3aa: CASSVDSVFSCEQYF; v_gene: TRBV2; d_gene: .; j_gene: TRBJ2-7; abundance: .
CDR3nt: TGCGCCAGCTCCCTTAACCGGGACAGTCTCTATGGCTACACCTTC; CDR3aa: CASSLNRDSLYGYTF; v_gene: TRBV5-1; d_gene: TRBD1; j_gene: TRBJ1-2; abundance: few
CDR3nt: TGCGCCAGCAGCCCGGACAGGGGTGGCTCTGGCTACACCTTC; CDR3aa: CASSPDRGGSGYTF; v_gene: TRBV5-1; d_gene: TRBD1; j_gene: TRBJ1-2; abundance: .
CDR3nt: TGCGCCACCAAAAAAGGGACTAGCGGGAGCACAGATACGCAGTATTTT; CDR3aa: CATKKGTSGSTDTQYF; v_gene: TRBV5-1; d_gene: TRBD2; j_gene: TRBJ2-3; abundance: .
CDR3nt: TGTGCCAGCAGCAAAGAGGGCCCGGGACACCATAACTATGGCTACACCTTC; CDR3aa: CASSKEGPGHHNYGYTF; v_gene: TRBV21-1; d_gene: .; j_gene: TRBJ1-2; abundance: few
CDR3nt: TGTGCCAGCAACCACAGGGGAGGGCAGCCCCAGCATTTT; CDR3aa: CASNHRGGQPQHF; v_gene: TRBV12-3/TRBV12-4; d_gene: TRBD1; j_gene: TRBJ1-5; abundance: .
CDR3nt: TGTGCCAGCGGGGGATACCCCTACAATGAGCAGTTCTTC; CDR3aa: CASGGYPYNEQFF; v_gene: TRBV2; d_gene: .; j_gene: TRBJ2-1; abundance: .
CDR3nt: TGTGCCAGCAGACCCGGGACGGTTAACACCGGGGAGCTGTTTTTT; CDR3aa: CASRPGTVNTGELFF; v_gene: TRBV28; d_gene: .; j_gene: TRBJ2-2; abundance: .
CDR3nt: TGCAGCGTTACCATAGGACCTGGGGGGCAGTTCTTC; CDR3aa: CSVTIGPGGQFF; v_gene: TRBV29-1; d_gene: .; j_gene: TRBJ2-1; abundance: .
CDR3nt: TGTGCCAGCAGGGGACTCCAAGGGCCTTACAATGAGCAGTTCTTC; CDR3aa: CASRGLQGPYNEQFF; v_gene: TRBV2; d_gene: .; j_gene: TRBJ2-1; abundance: .
CDR3nt: TGTGCCAGCAGACCTTGGGGAGAGGGTTCCTACAATGAGCAGTTCTTC; CDR3aa: CASRPWGEGSYNEQFF; v_gene: TRBV6-2/TRBV6-3; d_gene: .; j_gene: TRBJ2-1; abundance: few
CDR3nt: TGTGCCAGCAGTTTTGGGCAGGGGTACCAAGAGACCCAGTACTTC; CDR3aa: CASSFGQGYQETQYF; v_gene: TRBV12-3/TRBV12-4; d_gene: .; j_gene: TRBJ2-5; abundance: .
CDR3nt: TGTGCCAGCAGTCAACTAGGGTTGGGGACAGATACGCAGTATTTT; CDR3aa: CASSQLGLGTDTQYF; v_gene: TRBV12-3/TRBV12-4; d_gene: .; j_gene: TRBJ2-3; abundance: .